One sample yielded the 19 T cell receptor beta chains listed below, sequenced in a study of blood T cell repertoires in COVID-19. Repertoires were generated with immunoSEQ multiplex PCR, while TCRdb's copy carries only in-frame clones and drops some. This table has approximately 120,000 clones, around 78% appearing once. Sequenced input: peripheral blood. The receptors come from a human donor in a cohort sampled during active COVID-19.

The chain links TRBV28 to TRBJ2-3; possible D gene TRBD1, 5 bases. V was clipped by 5 bases and J by 0 bases, with 18 bases between them. There are 17 residues in the CDR3. The germline CDR1 and CDR2 sequences are MDHEN and SYDVKM. CDR3 region: CASSPIGAFTSTDTQYF. In DNA, the CDR3 is TGTGCCAGCAGTCCCATTGGGGCGTTCACTAGCACAGATACGCAGTATTTT.

This clone was observed many times. The rearrangement uses TRBV9 and TRBJ2-3; 7 positions match TRBD2. CDR1 and CDR2 (germline): SGDLS, YYNGEE. V dropped 2 bases and J dropped 5; count of bases not matched to a gene: 8. CDR3 length: 15 residues. CDR3 residues: CASSVSGVRGDTQYF. The CDR3, as DNA: TGTGCCAGCAGCGTGAGCGGGGTGAGGGGAGATACGCAGTATTTT.

V usage is TRBV5-4 and J usage is TRBJ2-1, with TRBD2 matching 7 bases. The junction had 9 bases not matched to a gene; V was cut back by 2 bases and J by 7 bases. The germline CDR1 and CDR2 sequences are SGHNT and YYREEE (reference sequence). CDR3 length: 15 residues. The CDR3 is CASSFDSGGQNEQFF. For the CDR3, the DNA is TGTGCCAGCAGCTTCGATTCGGGGGGTCAGAATGAGCAGTTCTTC.

In its sample, this clone was seen a few times. The V and J genes are TRBV2 and TRBJ2-2, with D uncertain. The germline V gene encodes CDR1 SNHLY and CDR2 FYNNEI. The length of the CDR3 is 15 residues. Trimming left V 6 bases short and J 0 bases short, with 11 bases between. The CDR3 here is CASRPPVANTGELFF. In DNA form, the CDR3 reads TGTGCCAGCAGGCCCCCAGTGGCGAACACCGGGGAGCTGTTTTTT. Based on the CDR3 plus reference TRBV2 and TRBJ2-2, the full variable domain is EPEVTQTPSHQVTQMGQEVILRCVPISNHLYFYWYRQILGQKVEFLVSFYNNEISEKSEIFDDQFSVERPDGSNFTLKIRSTKLEDSAMYFCASRPPVANTGELFFGEGSRLTVL.

CDR3: CASSVGQSAYEQYF. The CDR3, as DNA: TGTGCCAGCAGCGTAGGACAGAGCGCCTACGAGCAGTACTTC. V usage is TRBV9 and J usage is TRBJ2-7, with D possibly matching TRBD1 (5 bases). Trimming removed 0 bases at V and 2 bases at J, with 9 bases between. The CDR3 loop spans 14 amino acids. CDR1 is SGDLS and CDR2 is YYNGEE in the germline V gene. The entire variable domain, with the rest obtained from reference TRBV9 and TRBJ2-7, is as follows: DSGVTQTPKHLITATGQRVTLRCSPRSGDLSVYWYQQSLDQGLQFLIQYYNGEERAKGNILERFSAQQFPDLHSELNLSSLELGDSALYFCASSVGQSAYEQYFGPGTRLTVT.

This chain joins TRBV5-5 and TRBJ1-5; 9 nucleotides line up with TRBD1. The germline CDR1 and CDR2 sequences are SGHKS and YYEKEE (reference sequence). This CDR3 contains 16 residues. V lost 0 bases and J lost 3; bases outside the gene matches: 4. The DNA of the CDR3 is TGTGCCAGCAGCTTGGAGGGACAGGGTACCAATCAGCCCCAGCATTTT. As protein: CASSLEGQGTNQPQHF. The variable domain in full, with the rest retrieved from reference TRBV5-5 and TRBJ1-5, is DAGVTQSPTHLIKTRGQQVTLRCSPISGHKSVSWYQQVLGQGPQFIFQYYEKEERGRGNFPDRFSARQFPNYSSELNVNALLLGDSALYLCASSLEGQGTNQPQHFGDGTRLSIL.

This rearrangement joins TRBV28 to TRBJ1-5; D is unclear. This CDR3 region has 15 residues. Germline V gives CDR1 MDHEN, CDR2 SYDVKM. V lost 5 bases, J lost 3 bases, and 14 bases lay in between. The CDR3 here is CASSPMAIHNQPQHF. DNA of the CDR3: TGTGCCAGCAGTCCGATGGCCATACACAATCAGCCCCAGCATTTT.

This clone occurred once. The V call is TRBV6-5, the J call TRBJ2-5; 8 bases agree with TRBD2. With 2 bases clipped from V and 6 bases from J, the junction kept 8 bases outside the gene matches. Germline loops: CDR1 MNHEY, CDR2 SVGAGI. The CDR3 loop spans 15 amino acids. CDR3 region: CASSYRTSNSQTQYF. In nucleotides, the CDR3 is TGTGCCAGCAGTTACAGGACTAGCAATTCACAGACCCAGTACTTC.

In this sample, this clone turned up once. This chain links TRBV6-1 with TRBJ2-7, with TRBD2 identical over 15 bases. The CDR3 loop spans 20 amino acids. The germline CDR1 and CDR2 sequences are MNHNS and SASEGT. V shed 4 bases, J shed 3 bases, and the junction held 16 bases outside the gene matches. The CDR3 region is CASSGGGTRGLAGGLYEQYF. The CDR3 coding sequence is TGTGCCAGCAGTGGCGGAGGGACACGCGGACTAGCGGGGGGGCTCTACGAGCAGTACTTC.

The V and J genes are TRBV3-1 (or the pseudogene TRBV3-2) and TRBJ2-5, with TRBD2 as a possible D gene (5 bases). The CDR3 is 15 amino acids. Deletions cut 4 bases from V and 5 bases from J, with 17 bases between. From germline, CDR1 is LGHDT and CDR2 YNNKEL (reference sequence). The chain's CDR3 is CASSRGPRVGETQYF. CDR3 nucleotides: TGTGCCAGCAGCCGGGGTCCGAGGGTAGGGGAGACCCAGTACTTC.

This rearrangement joins TRBV5-6 to TRBJ1-2, with TRBD1 identical over 9 bases. CDR3 size: 17 residues. The germline gives CDR1 SGHDT, CDR2 YYEEEE. Unmatched junction bases numbered 13, after V lost 4 bases and J lost 3 bases. CDR3 bases: TGTGCCAGCAGCCACACCGGCGGGACAGGGCGGTACTATGGCTACACCTTC. It encodes CASSHTGGTGRYYGYTF. Variable domain in full (rest from reference TRBV5-6 and TRBJ1-2): DAGVTQSPTHLIKTRGQQVTLRCSPKSGHDTVSWYQQALGQGPQFIFQYYEEEERQRGNFPDRFSGHQFPNYSSELNVNALLLGDSALYLCASSHTGGTGRYYGYTFGSGTRLTVV.

The chain employs TRBV2 and TRBJ2-5; 11 bases are a match to TRBD2. The junction had 6 bases not matched to a gene; V was cut back by 2 bases and J by 7 bases. The CDR3 has 15 amino acids. Germline V CDR1 and CDR2: SNHLY, FYNNEI. The DNA for the CDR3 is TGTGCCAGCAGTGAAACTACTAGCGGGGGCGGGACCCAGTACTTC. This gives the protein CASSETTSGGGTQYF.

The chain combines TRBV11-2 with TRBJ2-7; weak D call: TRBD2 (6 bases). Deletions cut 6 bases from V and 1 base from J, with 16 bases between. Germline V gives CDR1 SGHAT, CDR2 FQNNGV. The CDR3 is 15 residues long. As DNA, the CDR3 is TGTGCCAGCAGACCATCCCGGGGGTCATCCTACGAGCAGTACTTC. Encoded protein: CASRPSRGSSYEQYF.

The chain recombines TRBV29-1 with TRBJ2-7; D gene ambiguous. Germline V gene data show CDR1 as SQVTM and CDR2 as ANQGSEA. This CDR3 is built from 14 residues. Between the trimmed V and J ends, which lost 0 bases and 0 bases, there was a span of 9 bases. CDR3 nucleotides: TGCAGCGTTGAAGATAAAGCAAACTCCTACGAGCAGTACTTC. It yields the protein CSVEDKANSYEQYF.

The chain employs TRBV2 and TRBJ1-5; TRBD1 aligns across 8 bases. Trimming removed 3 bases from V and 2 bases from J; junction bases left unmatched: 3. Germline loops: CDR1 SNHLY, CDR2 FYNNEI. The CDR3 totals 15 residues. The CDR3 here is CASSDVGQGNQPQHF. DNA for the CDR3: TGTGCCAGCAGTGACGTGGGACAGGGCAATCAGCCCCAGCATTTT.

V is TRBV18 and J is TRBJ1-5; 7 bases map to TRBD1. The germline gives CDR1 KGHSH, CDR2 LQKENI. The CDR3 totals 14 residues. The ends lost 3 bases at V and 4 bases at J; junction bases unmatched: 3. CDR3: CASSPGQKNQPQHF. For the CDR3, the DNA is TGTGCCAGCTCACCGGGACAGAAAAATCAGCCCCAGCATTTT.

The CDR3 is CASSLVQGGGGYTF. The CDR3, as DNA: TGCGCCAGCAGCTTGGTGCAGGGAGGTGGTGGCTACACCTTC. V and J are TRBV5-1 and TRBJ1-2; D is perhaps TRBD1 (5 bases). Per germline, CDR1 SGHRS and CDR2 YFSETQ. Trimming shortened V by 0 bases and J by 7 bases, and 13 bases separated the two germline ends. The CDR3 length is 14 residues. Full variable domain (missing parts from reference TRBV5-1 and TRBJ1-2): KAGVTQTPRYLIKTRGQQVTLSCSPISGHRSVSWYQQTPGQGLQFLFEYFSETQRNKGNFPGRFSGRQFSNSRSEMNVSTLELGDSALYLCASSLVQGGGGYTFGSGTRLTVV.

The CDR3 loop reads CASSLEDTYNEQFF. The CDR3 nucleotides are TGCGCCAGCAGCTTGGAGGACACCTACAATGAGCAGTTCTTC. This chain joins TRBV5-1 and TRBJ2-1; possible D gene TRBD1, 5 bases. CDR1 and CDR2 from the germline V gene are SGHRS and YFSETQ. Trimming stripped 0 bases from V and 2 bases from J, with 6 bases between. The CDR3 loop spans 14 amino acids. Supplemented by reference TRBV5-1 and TRBJ2-1, the full variable domain reads KAGVTQTPRYLIKTRGQQVTLSCSPISGHRSVSWYQQTPGQGLQFLFEYFSETQRNKGNFPGRFSGRQFSNSRSEMNVSTLELGDSALYLCASSLEDTYNEQFFGPGTRLTVL.

The CDR3 loop is CASSQDGSAVYEQYF. The CDR3 DNA is TGCGCCAGCAGCCAAGATGGAAGCGCCGTATACGAGCAGTACTTC. V is TRBV4-1 and J is TRBJ2-7, with D unclear. The CDR3 consists of 15 residues. Germline V gives CDR1 MGHRA, CDR2 YSYEKL. V dropped 0 bases and J dropped 4 bases, with 13 bases sitting between them.